These 6 T cell receptor beta chains originate from one sample sequenced in a study of T-cell reconstitution after alpha-beta-depleted transplantation in children. For TCRbeta, the library was prepared with unique molecular identifiers. TCRdb itself ran the PCR reads through MiXCR, one entry per CDR3 protein. The sample contains fewer than 95,000 distinct CDR3 sequences, more than 9% of which appear only once. This sample comprised PBMCs from the stem cell graft donor, obtained from the stem cell graft. These receptors originate from a human donor who donated a stem cell graft to a child with inherited bone marrow failure.

This clonotype has at least ten counts. This may be a read error: a much more frequent sequence differs by one nucleotide. J is TRBJ2-1 and V is TRBV5-5; D is perhaps TRBD1 (5 bases). Trimming removed 9 bases from V and 2 bases from J, with 18 bases in between. CDR3 length equals 15 residues. Germline-derived CDR1 and CDR2 are SGHKS and YYEKEE (reference sequence). CDR3 in amino acids: CATSRSRVTYNEQFF. The CDR3 DNA reads as TGTGCCACCTCACGGAGCAGGGTAACCTACAATGAGCAGTTCTTC.

This clonotype was detected many times. The chain recombines TRBV15 with TRBJ2-2, with 8 positions matching TRBD2. CDR1 is LNHNV, CDR2 YYDKDF, per germline (reference sequence). The CDR3 consists of 15 residues. Trimming took 8 bases from V and 1 from J; bases not matched to a gene: 6. The CDR3 region has the DNA TGTGCCACCGAGCGGGGGAACCAGAACACCGGGGAGCTGTTTTTT. Its translation: CATERGNQNTGELFF.

In its sample, this clonotype was seen many times. The chain joins TRBV5-1 to TRBJ2-5; D uncertain. CDR3 length: 13 residues. V gave up 4 bases and J gave up 0 bases, with 7 bases separating them. Germline V lookup: CDR1 SGHRS, CDR2 YFSETQ. The chain's CDR3 is CASSTRYQETQYF. In nucleotides, the CDR3 is TGCGCCAGCAGCACCAGATACCAAGAGACCCAGTACTTC. Full variable domain (remainder filled in from reference TRBV5-1 and TRBJ2-5): KAGVTQTPRYLIKTRGQQVTLSCSPISGHRSVSWYQQTPGQGLQFLFEYFSETQRNKGNFPGRFSGRQFSNSRSEMNVSTLELGDSALYLCASSTRYQETQYFGPGTRLLVL.

CDR3 sequence reads: CSARDLTGNSPLHF. As DNA, the CDR3 is TGCAGTGCTAGAGATTTGACAGGCAATTCACCCCTCCACTTT. The chain uses TRBV20-1 and TRBJ1-6; a weak D match, TRBD1 (6 bases). Trimming took 0 bases from V and 7 from J, leaving 10 bases between them. Germline V lookup: CDR1 DFQATT, CDR2 SNEGSKA (reference sequence). The CDR3 is 14 amino acids.

This clonotype has at least ten counts. The chain combines TRBV29-1 with TRBJ2-1; D might be TRBD1 (6 bases). Trimming took 3 bases from V and 4 from J, leaving 10 bases between them. The CDR3 is 13 amino acids. The germline CDR1 and CDR2 sequences are SQVTM and ANQGSEA. Here the CDR3 DNA reads TGCAGCGTTGACGGGGACACATACAATGAGCAGTTCTTC. This codes for CSVDGDTYNEQFF.

This clonotype was found a few times. CDR3 region: CASSLSLAGAGELFF. CDR3 sequence (DNA): TGTGCCAGCAGCTTAAGTCTAGCGGGAGCCGGGGAGCTGTTTTTT. V gene TRBV7-2 combines with J gene TRBJ2-2; the match to TRBD2 covers 10 bases. Germline CDR1 and CDR2: SGHTA and FQGNSA. J gave up 6 bases and V 2 bases, and 3 bases lay outside the gene matches. This CDR3 region has 15 residues. Full variable domain (rest looked up from reference TRBV7-2 and TRBJ2-2): GAGVSQSPSNKVTEKGKDVELRCDPISGHTALYWYRQSLGQGLEFLIYFQGNSAPDKSGLPSDRFSAERTGGSVSTLTIQRTQQEDSAVYLCASSLSLAGAGELFFGEGSRLTVL.